These 16 T cell receptor beta chains came from one sample sequenced in a study of Graves' ophthalmopathy and Graves' hyperthyroidism (dated by TCRdb to 2016 to 2019). The sequencer listed for this sample is Illumina HiSeq 2000. For repertoire sequencing, the TCR beta CDR3 regions were amplified from RNA transcripts. A first-round RT-PCR used HTBI primers with the Qiagen OneStep RT-PCR kit, followed by a second-round multiplex PCR, size selection and purification. Clones were called with MiXCR by TCRdb after fastp trimmed the public reads at Q25, and only in-frame beta chains were retained. For every CDR3 protein sequence, its rows merge into one entry that carries the most common genes and DNA. The table for this sample lists around 660,000 distinct CDR3 sequences; about two fifths of them were counted only once. Under 3.5% of the sample is in the top ten clones. Sequencing used peripheral blood. The receptor source for this set is an adult man with Graves' ophthalmopathy.

This clonotype was counted once. A read error may be the cause here, since a much bigger clone is one base away. V is TRBV7-2 and J is TRBJ1-4; unclear D gene. This CDR3 contains 17 residues. The germline V and J ends were trimmed by 8 bases and 0 bases, with 19 bases remaining between them. CDR1 SGHTA and CDR2 FQGNSA come from the germline V gene. The CDR3 here is CASGRSADTATNEKLFF. In nucleotides, the CDR3 is TGTGCCAGCGGCCGCTCGGCTGATACGGCAACTAATGAAAAACTGTTTTTT.

A word on this clonotype: A much larger clone lies one base from this, so it may be a read error. The chain has TRBV10-3 and TRBJ1-1, with unresolved D. The length of the CDR3 is 13 residues. Germline CDR1 reads ENHRY; CDR2 reads SYGVKD. The CDR3 here is CAISEDGGEGPVF. The DNA for the CDR3 is TGTGCCATCAGTGAGGACGGTGGTGAAGGTCCAGTCTTT.

The J gene is TRBJ1-2, the V gene TRBV7-9; weak D call: TRBD1 (6 bases). Per the germline V gene, CDR1 is SEHNR and CDR2 is FQNEAQ (reference sequence). With 0 bases removed from V and 4 bases from J, the gap between germline ends came to 15 bases. This CDR3 has 16 residues. CDR3 amino acids: CASSLATYRAGYGYTF. The CDR3 DNA is TGTGCCAGCAGCTTAGCAACTTACAGGGCCGGCTATGGCTACACCTTC.

This clonotype was observed at least ten times. The rearrangement uses TRBV7-9 and TRBJ1-2; D is undetermined. The ends were cut back, 5 bases at V and 8 bases at J, with 9 bases in the middle. The CDR3 totals 11 residues. Germline V gene data show CDR1 as SEHNR and CDR2 as FQNEAQ (reference sequence). CDR3 in DNA: TGTGCCAGCAGCCCGCCACCGGGCTACACCTTC. Protein: CASSPPPGYTF.

Comment on this clonotype: This may be a read error: a much more frequent sequence differs by one nucleotide. J is TRBJ2-5 and V is TRBV7-2; D unclear. The CDR3 is made up of 13 amino acids. CDR1 is SGHTA, CDR2 FQGNSA, per germline. The CDR3 region is CVSSPWSLGTQYF. In DNA, the CDR3 is TGTGTCAGCAGCCCATGGTCCTTGGGGACCCAGTACTTC.

This clonotype was found a few times. This rearrangement joins TRBV5-1 to TRBJ2-5; D could derive from TRBD1 or TRBD2 (5 bases each). This CDR3 is 20 amino acids long. Per the germline V gene, CDR1 is SGHRS and CDR2 is YFSETQ. V lost 0 bases and J lost 1, with 25 bases in between. CDR3 coding DNA: TGCGCCAGCAGCTTGGCCGAGGCTCACTGGATGGGGGAGAGCCAAGAGACCCAGTACTTC. This translates into CASSLAEAHWMGESQETQYF.

To note about this clonotype: The junction departs from the called germline gene at one end, perhaps through a read error. This chain links TRBV11-3 with TRBJ2-7; 8 nucleotides agree with TRBD2. The CDR3 is made up of 16 amino acids. Germline V gene data show CDR1 as SGHNT and CDR2 as YENEEA. CDR3 bases: TGCGCCAGCAGCCAAGATGTCGGGACTAGGGGGGCCGAGCAGTACTTC. Its translation: CASSQDVGTRGAEQYF.

The sample holds many counts of this clonotype. This rearrangement joins TRBV2 to TRBJ1-4, with 7 bases matching TRBD1. After removal of 1 base from V and 7 bases from J, the junction contained 6 bases not matched to a gene. Germline V gene data show CDR1 as SNHLY and CDR2 as FYNNEI. The CDR3 contains 15 residues. The CDR3 DNA is TGTGCCAGCAGTGAAGTAGGGGGCGTGGGTGAAAAACTGTTTTTT. Translation: CASSEVGGVGEKLFF.

This sequence joins TRBV19 and TRBJ1-6; 11 positions match TRBD1. This CDR3 has 17 amino acids. Germline V gives CDR1 LNHDA, CDR2 SQIVND (reference sequence). The V gene end was trimmed by 11 bases and the J gene end by 9 bases; junction bases not matched to a gene: 18. CDR3 nucleotides: TGTGCCTGGAGTAGACCCTGGACAGGGGGCGGCGGTTCACCCCTCCACTTT. Protein sequence: CAWSRPWTGGGGSPLHF. The full variable domain, in which reference TRBV19 and TRBJ1-6 provide the parts outside the CDR3, is DGGITQSPKYLFRKEGQNVTLSCEQNLNHDAMYWYRQDPGQGLRLIYYSQIVNDFQKGDIAEGYSVSREKKESFPLTVTSAQKNPTAFYLCAWSRPWTGGGGSPLHFGNGTRLTVT.

The chain combines TRBV10-3 with TRBJ1-5, with D possibly being TRBD1 (6 bases). CDR1 ENHRY and CDR2 SYGVKD come from the germline V gene. V gave up 5 bases and J gave up 6 bases, with 14 bases separating them. This CDR3 is 14 amino acids long. The CDR3 DNA sequence: TGTGCCATCAGTTACACAGGGATTGGTCAGCCCCAGCATTTT. Translation: CAISYTGIGQPQHF.

Worth noting for this clonotype: Relative to the germline gene, one junction end is altered; a read error may explain this. V and J are TRBV10-3 and TRBJ1-4, with D unclear. CDR1 and CDR2 (germline): ENHRY, SYGVKD. This CDR3 is built from 14 residues. CDR3 nucleotide sequence: TGTGCCAGCAGTGGAACGGGCCTTCTTGAAAAACTGTTTTTT. It encodes CASSGTGLLEKLFF.

The chain links TRBV15 to TRBJ1-4; D call uncertain. Germline V gene lookup returns CDR1 LNHNV and CDR2 YYDKDF (reference sequence). The V and J ends lost 0 bases and 9 bases respectively, with 5 bases between them. This CDR3 is 12 amino acids long. CDR3: CATSREGKKLFF. As DNA, the CDR3 is TGTGCCACCAGCAGAGAAGGGAAAAAACTGTTTTTT.

A remark on this clonotype: This sequence may be a read error, since a much larger clone differs from it by one base. The J gene is TRBJ2-7, the V gene TRBV11-1; TRBD2 matches at 11 bases. After removal of 5 bases from V and 2 bases from J, the junction contained 8 bases not matched to a gene. The CDR3 covers 16 residues. From germline, CDR1 is SGHAT and CDR2 FQDESV (reference sequence). The CDR3 here is CASSPRLAGLPYEQYF. The CDR3, as DNA: TGTGCCAGCAGCCCGCGACTAGCGGGGCTCCCCTACGAGCAGTACTTC. Filled out from reference TRBV11-1 and TRBJ2-7, the complete variable domain reads EAEVAQSPRYKITEKSQAVAFWCDPISGHATLYWYRQILGQGPELLVQFQDESVVDDSQLPKDRFSAERLKGVDSTLKIQPAELGDSAMYLCASSPRLAGLPYEQYFGPGTRLTVT.

The chain uses TRBV19 and TRBJ1-5; TRBD1 aligns across 9 bases. Trimming cost V 11 bases and J 4 bases; bases outside gene matches: 15. The CDR3 runs 16 residues. Per germline, CDR1 LNHDA and CDR2 SQIVND (reference sequence). The DNA for the CDR3 is TGTGCCTGGAGTTGGACAGGGGAAACGGCGAATCAGCCCCAGCATTTT. It encodes CAWSWTGETANQPQHF.

There are many counts of this clonotype. The genes are TRBV7-9 and TRBJ2-2; 10 positions match TRBD2. Germline V lookup: CDR1 SEHNR, CDR2 FQNEAQ (reference sequence). This CDR3 has 16 residues. After removal of 5 bases from V and 2 bases from J, the junction contained 5 bases not matched to a gene. Here the CDR3 reads CASSPAGGPNTGELFF. The CDR3 DNA reads as TGTGCCAGCAGCCCAGCGGGAGGGCCTAACACCGGGGAGCTGTTTTTT.

This chain links TRBV7-9 with TRBJ1-6, with D perhaps TRBD1 (6 bases). The CDR3 extends over 14 amino acids. V was shortened by 8 bases and J by 6 bases, with 14 bases between the two germline ends. The V gene's germline CDR1 is SEHNR and CDR2 FQNEAQ (reference sequence). The CDR3 loop is CASCSGQFNSPLHF. As DNA, the CDR3 is TGTGCCAGCTGCTCCGGACAGTTTAATTCACCCCTCCACTTT. Based on the CDR3 plus reference TRBV7-9 and TRBJ1-6, the full variable domain is DTGVSQNPRHKITKRGQNVTFRCDPISEHNRLYWYRQTLGQGPEFLTYFQNEAQLEKSRLLSDRFSAERPKGSFSTLEIQRTEQGDSAMYLCASCSGQFNSPLHFGNGTRLTVT.